Listed below are T cell receptor beta chains from one sample, sequenced in a study of CD8 T cells in ankylosing spondylitis. TCRdb ran MiXCR on the 5' RACE reads and lists one entry per CDR3 protein. The top ten hold 8% to 9.5% of the sample, which has 300,000 to 350,000 distinct CDR3 sequences, around a tenth seen once. Specimen: blood, either unsorted or a sorted T cell fraction (not recorded which). Source of these receptors: a female donor with ankylosing spondylitis or in good health (not recorded which). Each CDR3 is given with its conserved first and last residue. A D gene is named only where the DNA matches it firmly. The size field is filled for only some rows; it gives once, few, many or a size class.

v_call	clone_size	d_call	j_call	cdr3_aa	cdr3_nt
TRBV5-1	many	TRBD1	TRBJ2-1	CASSVHGQGSGTSQFF	TGCGCCAGCAGCGTGCACGGACAGGGTTCGGGTACTAGTCAGTTCTTC
TRBV4-3	.	TRBD2	TRBJ2-1	CASSFRTSGRGSYNEQFF	TGCGCCAGCAGCTTTCGGACTAGCGGGAGGGGCTCCTACAATGAGCAGTTCTTC
TRBV7-9	many	.	TRBJ1-6	CASNNDDASPLHF	TGTGCCAGCAACAACGACGACGCGTCACCCCTCCACTTT
TRBV9	few	TRBD2	TRBJ2-1	CASSVGGGVAYNEQFF	TGTGCCAGCAGCGTAGGGGGGGGGGTGGCCTACAATGAGCAGTTCTTC
TRBV5-1	many	TRBD1	TRBJ1-4	CASSPTLAGQGYEKLFF	TGCGCCAGCAGCCCGACCCTGGCGGGACAGGGCTATGAAAAACTGTTTTTT
TRBV27	.	TRBD2	TRBJ2-3	CASNPTLLAGVTDTQYF	TGTGCCAGCAACCCCACCCTACTAGCGGGAGTGACAGATACGCAGTATTTT
TRBV7-8	.	TRBD1	TRBJ1-6	CASVKQGTGTSPLHF	TGTGCCAGCGTCAAACAGGGGACAGGGACTTCACCCCTCCACTTT
TRBV28	many	.	TRBJ1-1	CASRGVGAVNTEAFF	TGTGCCAGCAGGGGAGTTGGGGCCGTGAACACTGAAGCTTTCTTT
TRBV7-2	.	TRBD2	TRBJ2-1	CASSPGSGGRYNEQFF	TGTGCCAGCAGCCCCGGGTCGGGAGGGAGATACAATGAGCAGTTCTTC
TRBV5-1	.	.	TRBJ2-7	CASSLTGNEQYF	TGCGCCAGCAGCTTGACAGGGAACGAGCAGTACTTC
TRBV3-1	many	.	TRBJ2-2	CASSQAGNTGELFF	TGTGCCAGCAGCCAAGCTGGAAACACCGGGGAGCTGTTTTTT
TRBV20-1	many	TRBD2	TRBJ2-3	CSALAGVGNTQYF	TGCAGTGCCCTAGCGGGAGTGGGAAATACGCAGTATTTT
TRBV20-1	many	.	TRBJ2-1	CSAREIGSTEFF	TGCAGTGCCAGGGAGATCGGATCTACGGAGTTCTTC
TRBV20-1	many	TRBD2	TRBJ2-7	CSANGLAESYEQYF	TGCAGTGCAAACGGACTAGCGGAGTCCTACGAGCAGTACTTC
TRBV29-1	.	.	TRBJ1-3	CSVAGAGGNTIYF	TGCAGCGTTGCAGGGGCCGGTGGAAACACCATATATTTT
TRBV5-1	many	TRBD2	TRBJ2-1	CASSVSGGQNEQFF	TGCGCCAGCAGCGTAAGCGGGGGTCAAAATGAGCAGTTCTTC
TRBV9	many	.	TRBJ1-2	CASSVRTPSYGYTF	TGTGCCAGCAGCGTTAGGACGCCGTCCTATGGCTACACCTTC
TRBV20-1	.	.	TRBJ1-3	CSARPGTASGNTIYF	TGCAGTGCTAGACCTGGGACGGCCTCTGGAAACACCATATATTTT
TRBV6-1	many	TRBD1	TRBJ2-1	CASSLRDRFNNEQFF	TGTGCCAGCAGCCTCCGGGACAGGTTTAACAATGAGCAGTTCTTC
TRBV20-1	many	.	TRBJ1-5	CSASDVGQPQHF	TGCAGTGCTAGTGACGTGGGTCAGCCCCAGCATTTT
TRBV2	.	.	TRBJ1-4	CASRAGLQERTNEKLFF	TGTGCCAGCAGAGCGGGCCTACAGGAAAGGACTAATGAAAAACTGTTTTTT
TRBV7-2	.	.	TRBJ2-1	CASSPHVEEQFF	TGTGCCAGCAGCCCCCACGTGGAGGAGCAGTTCTTC
TRBV12-3/TRBV12-4	few	TRBD1	TRBJ1-1	CASSWTGGPYTEAFF	TGTGCCAGCAGTTGGACAGGGGGCCCTTACACTGAAGCTTTCTTT
TRBV7-6	.	.	TRBJ2-7	CASSLDIGLYEQYF	TGTGCCAGCAGCTTAGATATAGGCCTCTACGAGCAGTACTTC
TRBV5-1	.	TRBD2	TRBJ2-3	CASSRTSGSLADAQYF	TGCGCCAGCAGCAGAACTAGCGGGAGTCTGGCAGATGCGCAGTATTTT
TRBV27	many	TRBD2	TRBJ2-7	CASSQSGSSWEQYF	TGTGCCAGCAGTCAAAGCGGGAGTAGTTGGGAGCAGTACTTC
TRBV27	many	.	TRBJ2-3	CASSLLRAALTDTQYF	TGTGCCAGCAGTTTATTGCGGGCAGCCCTTACAGATACGCAGTATTTT
TRBV24-1	.	.	TRBJ2-2	CATSDLNGELFF	TGTGCCACCAGTGACCTGAACGGGGAGCTGTTTTTT
TRBV20-1	many	.	TRBJ1-2	CSAMGDEDTNYGYTF	TGCAGTGCTATGGGGGACGAGGACACGAACTATGGCTACACCTTC
TRBV20-1	.	.	TRBJ2-6	CSAQPDGANVLTF	TGCAGTGCCCAGCCCGATGGGGCCAACGTCCTGACTTTC
TRBV5-1	many	.	TRBJ2-7	CASSTGHFHEQYF	TGCGCCAGCAGCACCGGACACTTCCACGAGCAGTACTTC
TRBV12-3/TRBV12-4	many	.	TRBJ1-2	CASSFASDSNYGYTF	TGTGCCAGCAGTTTCGCGTCGGACAGTAACTATGGCTACACCTTC
TRBV11-1	many	.	TRBJ2-5	CASSLGKSHQETQYF	TGTGCCAGCAGCTTAGGGAAAAGTCACCAAGAGACCCAGTACTTC
TRBV6-1	few	.	TRBJ2-1	CASSRTAVEQFF	TGTGCCAGCAGTCGGACAGCTGTTGAGCAGTTCTTC
TRBV20-1	many	.	TRBJ1-2	CSASGTGYGYTF	TGCAGTGCTTCCGGGACGGGCTATGGCTACACCTTC
TRBV15	.	.	TRBJ1-5	CATSRADNQPQHF	TGTGCCACCAGCAGAGCAGACAATCAGCCCCAGCATTTT
TRBV7-9	many	.	TRBJ2-3	CASSLGSSGSTDTQYF	TGTGCCAGCAGCTTAGGATCAAGCGGGAGCACAGATACGCAGTATTTT
TRBV20-1	.	.	TRBJ2-5	CSAPAGTDFQETQYF	TGCAGTGCCCCCGCCGGGACGGACTTCCAAGAGACCCAGTACTTC
TRBV20-1	many	TRBD2	TRBJ2-1	CSASYSGRANEQFF	TGCAGTGCTAGCTATAGCGGGAGAGCAAATGAGCAGTTCTTC
TRBV7-9	.	.	TRBJ1-1	CASGSGRFMNTEAFF	TGTGCCAGCGGCTCCGGGCGTTTCATGAACACTGAAGCTTTCTTT
TRBV12-3/TRBV12-4	many	.	TRBJ1-5	CASSMTGGNQPQHF	TGTGCCAGCAGCATGACAGGTGGCAATCAGCCCCAGCATTTT
TRBV5-1	many	.	TRBJ1-3	CASSLGGELNSGNTIYF	TGCGCCAGCAGCTTGGGGGGGGAACTCAACTCTGGAAACACCATATATTTT
TRBV20-1	many	TRBD1	TRBJ1-5	CSARGGTGGFNQPQHF	TGCAGTGCTAGAGGAGGGACAGGGGGTTTCAATCAGCCCCAGCATTTT
TRBV7-2	few	TRBD1	TRBJ1-5	CASSSQGFNQPQHF	TGTGCCAGCAGCTCACAGGGGTTCAATCAGCCCCAGCATTTT
TRBV27	many	.	TRBJ1-1	CASSGQFQNTEAFF	TGTGCCAGCAGTGGACAGTTCCAGAACACTGAAGCTTTCTTT
TRBV5-5	many	TRBD2	TRBJ2-1	CASRTSLTPGLRYNEQFF	TGTGCCAGCAGGACCTCCCTCACGCCGGGACTACGTTACAATGAGCAGTTCTTC
TRBV20-1	once	.	TRBJ1-3	CSAGQSPSGNTIYF	TGCAGTGCTGGACAGTCTCCCTCTGGAAACACCATATATTTT
TRBV11-1	.	.	TRBJ2-2	CASSIHGHGGFTPVGTGELFF	TGTGCCAGCAGCATACACGGACACGGAGGATTCACGCCTGTTGGGACCGGGGAGCTGTTTTTT
TRBV5-4	.	.	TRBJ2-5	CASSLLVSRGGKSGETQYF	TGTGCCAGCAGCTTGTTAGTTTCGAGAGGAGGGAAAAGTGGGGAGACCCAGTACTTC